A single sample is the source of the 13 T cell receptor beta chains below, sequenced in a study of cytomegalovirus exposure and HLA in healthy donors. With 60 Vbeta and 13 Jbeta primers, the PCR was carried out. TCRdb's copy holds only in-frame clones and misses some; the assay was immunoSEQ multiplex PCR. There are about 150,000 clones in the sample; over 65% occur only once, and approximately 2.3% lies in the top ten. Material for sequencing was PBMCs. These receptors came from a man aged 25-40 years in good health and CMV-seronegative.

The CDR3 sequence is CASSPAGVYEQYF. The CDR3 DNA reads TGTGCCAGCAGCCCGGCCGGGGTCTACGAGCAGTACTTC. The V and J genes are TRBV11-2 and TRBJ2-7; a possible D gene is TRBD2 (5 bases). Trimming removed 5 bases at V and 3 bases at J, with 11 bases between. CDR1 is SGHAT, CDR2 FQNNGV, per germline. This CDR3 is built from 13 residues.

The chain combines TRBV5-1 with TRBJ2-7, with D possibly TRBD1 on 6 matching bases. The CDR3 has 12 residues. The V end lost 5 bases, the J end lost 1 base, and 7 bases lay between the germline ends. Germline V CDR1 and CDR2: SGHRS, YFSETQ. Written as DNA, the CDR3 is TGCGCCAGCAGTGGACAGTCCTACGAGCAGTACTTC. Translated: CASSGQSYEQYF.

This chain connects TRBV5-1 to TRBJ1-2; D gene unclear. The CDR3 contains 15 residues. V lost 0 bases to trimming and J lost 4 bases, with 13 bases between them. Germline loops: CDR1 SGHRS, CDR2 YFSETQ. The CDR3 sequence is CASSLAEGRSYGYTF. The CDR3, as DNA: TGCGCCAGCAGCTTGGCCGAGGGTCGGAGCTATGGCTACACCTTC. The full variable domain, its missing parts supplied by reference TRBV5-1 and TRBJ1-2, is KAGVTQTPRYLIKTRGQQVTLSCSPISGHRSVSWYQQTPGQGLQFLFEYFSETQRNKGNFPGRFSGRQFSNSRSEMNVSTLELGDSALYLCASSLAEGRSYGYTFGSGTRLTVV.

The count of this clone is one. The chain employs TRBV28 and TRBJ1-5; 7 bases map to TRBD1. Germline CDR1 MDHEN, CDR2 SYDVKM. With 7 bases clipped from V and 5 bases from J, the junction kept 8 bases outside the gene matches. This CDR3 has 14 amino acids. CDR3 region: CASKGADYDQPQHF. The CDR3 DNA sequence: TGTGCCAGCAAGGGGGCAGACTATGATCAGCCCCAGCATTTT.

The chain employs TRBV7-2 and TRBJ2-7, with D possibly matching TRBD2 (6 bases). With 7 bases removed from V and 3 bases from J, the gap between germline ends came to 22 bases. The CDR3 runs 16 residues. Germline V gene sequence: CDR1 SGHTA, CDR2 FQGNSA. The CDR3 region is CASNPGGANIHYEQYF. CDR3 nucleotides: TGTGCCAGCAACCCCGGAGGGGCCAATATCCACTACGAGCAGTACTTC.

The chain links TRBV16 to TRBJ2-3, with D possibly TRBD1 on 6 matching bases. The CDR3 consists of 17 residues. Trimming cost V 4 bases and J 1 base, with 18 bases left between them. In germline, CDR1 is KGHSY, CDR2 FQNENV. Written as DNA, the CDR3 is TGTGCCAGCAGCCTAATAGCCCCAGGGGATGGCACAGATACGCAGTATTTT. As protein: CASSLIAPGDGTDTQYF.

For this clone: A read error may produce the germline difference seen at one junction end. The chain links TRBV4-3 to TRBJ1-2, with 8 bases fitting TRBD1. This CDR3 has 15 amino acids. Germline-derived CDR1 and CDR2 are LGHNA and YSLEER. CDR3 sequence reads: CASSQDLAGGFGYPF. CDR3 sequence (DNA): TGCGCCAGCAGCCAAGATCTTGCAGGGGGCTTTGGCTACCCCTTC.

The V call is TRBV19, the J call TRBJ2-1; TRBD2 matches 12 bases. This CDR3 contains 13 residues. V dropped 4 bases and J dropped 10; count of bases not matched to a gene: 2. The V gene's germline CDR1 is LNHDA and CDR2 SQIVND (reference sequence). The CDR3 region is CASSTGTSGEQFF. The CDR3 DNA sequence: TGTGCCAGTAGTACCGGGACTAGCGGGGAGCAGTTCTTC.

The genes are TRBV19 and TRBJ2-7; 12 bases map to TRBD2. CDR1 and CDR2 (germline): LNHDA, SQIVND (reference sequence). This CDR3 has 14 amino acids. After removal of 3 bases from V and 3 bases from J, the junction contained 0 bases not matched to a gene. CDR3 DNA sequence: TGTGCCAGTAGTATGACTAGCGGGGGCTACGAGCAGTACTTC. This translates into CASSMTSGGYEQYF. Filled out from reference TRBV19 and TRBJ2-7, the complete variable domain reads DGGITQSPKYLFRKEGQNVTLSCEQNLNHDAMYWYRQDPGQGLRLIYYSQIVNDFQKGDIAEGYSVSREKKESFPLTVTSAQKNPTAFYLCASSMTSGGYEQYFGPGTRLTVT.

In this sample, this clone turned up a few times. J is TRBJ2-7 and V is TRBV7-9; unclear D gene. Germline values: CDR1 SEHNR, CDR2 FQNEAQ (reference sequence). The V and J ends lost 6 bases and 2 bases respectively, with 11 bases between them. The CDR3 consists of 13 residues. In nucleotides, the CDR3 is TGTGCCAGCAGGCCAGGATCAACCTACGAGCAGTACTTC. Its protein is CASRPGSTYEQYF.

This clone was observed a single time. This sequence joins TRBV28 and TRBJ1-1; D remains ambiguous. Germline CDR1 and CDR2: MDHEN and SYDVKM. CDR3 length equals 12 residues. Between the trimmed V and J ends, which lost 1 base and 5 bases, there was a span of 5 bases. CDR3 bases: TGTGCCAGCAGTTTATTGAGGACTGAAGCTTTCTTT. This translates into CASSLLRTEAFF.

This clone has only one observation. The chain has TRBV28 and TRBJ2-7, with D tentatively TRBD1 (6 bases). Between the trimmed V and J ends, which lost 3 bases and 4 bases, there was a span of 13 bases. Germline V CDR1 and CDR2: MDHEN, SYDVKM. The CDR3 covers 14 residues. CDR3 nucleotide sequence: TGTGCCAGCAGTTTCCTATTACAGGGATACGAGCAGTACTTC. The encoded protein is CASSFLLQGYEQYF.

The V and J genes are TRBV28 and TRBJ2-1; TRBD2 matches at 9 bases. The CDR3 covers 15 residues. Looked up from germline, CDR1 is MDHEN and CDR2 is SYDVKM. The V gene end was trimmed by 3 bases and the J gene end by 8 bases; junction bases not matched to a gene: 8. CDR3 amino acids: CASSLAAGGGYEQFF. The CDR3, as DNA: TGTGCCAGCAGTTTGGCAGCGGGGGGTGGGTATGAGCAGTTCTTC.